Presented here are 10 T cell receptor beta chains from one specimen sequenced in a study of graft-versus-host responses after intestinal transplantation. The data were produced by immunoSEQ multiplex PCR, yet TCRdb's version contains in-frame clones alone and is incomplete. The sample carries some 39,000 clones, nearly 90% recorded once. This specimen was PBMCs, taken 260 to 270 days after transplant. All receptors come from a human patient who received an intestinal transplant, so some T cells may come from the graft donor.

The chain has TRBV5-3 and TRBJ2-7, with 7 bases fitting TRBD2. TRBV5-3 counts as an open reading frame of uncertain function. With 4 bases clipped from V and 2 bases from J, the junction kept 12 bases outside the gene matches. This CDR3 has 16 residues. CDR3: CARSPPNRDYTYEQYF. The CDR3 coding sequence is TGTGCCAGAAGCCCCCCCAACCGGGACTACACCTACGAGCAGTACTTC.

This sequence joins TRBV27 and TRBJ2-7; TRBD2 might be the D (5 bases). The length of the CDR3 is 14 residues. V gave up 0 bases and J gave up 3 bases, with 9 bases separating them. Germline lookup yields CDR1 MNHEY and CDR2 SMNVEV (reference sequence). CDR3 coding DNA: TGTGCCAGCAGTTTATCGGGAGAGCACTACGAGCAGTACTTC. Its translation is CASSLSGEHYEQYF.

This clone occurred once. V is TRBV1 and J is TRBJ2-5; the table's D call, TRBD2, has no DNA check behind it. TRBV1 corresponds to a pseudogene. The CDR3 is made up of 14 amino acids. The DNA for the CDR3 is TGCACCAGAGAGGTCGGTCCTGGCGGGGCGACCCAGTACTTC. This codes for CTREVGPGGATQYF.

The chain is built from TRBV27 and TRBJ2-7; tentative D call: TRBD1 (6 bases). The V gene lost 5 bases and the J gene lost 4 bases, with 15 bases spanning the gap. The germline CDR1 and CDR2 sequences are MNHEY and SMNVEV (reference sequence). The CDR3 runs to 14 residues. The CDR3 reads CASSRGQPLYEQYF. As DNA, the CDR3 is TGTGCCAGCAGTCGCGGACAGCCGCTGTACGAGCAGTACTTC.

The chain recombines TRBV7-6 with TRBJ2-5; D call uncertain. This CDR3 contains 11 residues. Germline CDR1 reads SGHVS; CDR2 reads FNYEAQ. V lost 4 bases to trimming and J lost 5 bases, with 5 bases between them. CDR3 bases: TGTGCCAGCAGCTCCCTCGAGACCCAGTACTTC. Its protein is CASSSLETQYF.

The V call is TRBV7-8, the J call TRBJ2-3; D may be TRBD1 or TRBD2 (5 bases each). The germline V gene encodes CDR1 SGHVS and CDR2 FQNEAQ. Between the trimmed V and J ends, which lost 3 bases and 2 bases, there was a span of 15 bases. This CDR3 is 16 amino acids long. CDR3 sequence (DNA): TGTGCCAGCAGCTTTCCTCGGGGCGAACACACAGATACGCAGTATTTT. Its translation is CASSFPRGEHTDTQYF.

The rearrangement links TRBV19 to TRBJ2-1; TRBD1 might be the D (5 bases). In germline, CDR1 is LNHDA, CDR2 SQIVND (reference sequence). V lost 0 bases, J lost 2 bases, and 14 bases lay in between. The CDR3 is 17 amino acids. The CDR3 region is CASSIEQAGKPYNEQFF. The DNA of the CDR3 is TGTGCCAGTAGTATAGAACAAGCAGGGAAACCCTACAATGAGCAGTTCTTC.

The CDR3 is CASSFNRNEAFF. The CDR3 DNA reads TGTGCCAGCAGCTTCAACAGGAACGAAGCTTTCTTT. The chain employs TRBV5-5 and TRBJ1-1; possible D gene TRBD1, 5 bases. V lost 2 bases and J 8 bases, leaving 10 bases between the germline ends. This CDR3 spans 12 amino acids. CDR1 and CDR2 (germline): SGHKS, YYEKEE (reference sequence).

The chain has TRBV5-1 and TRBJ1-4; no firm D call. Trimming cost V 3 bases and J 0 bases, with 12 bases left between them. This CDR3 comprises 16 residues. The germline V gene has CDR1 SGHRS and CDR2 YFSETQ. The CDR3 bases are TGCGCCAGCAGCTCCGGCCAATCTGCAACTAATGAAAAACTGTTTTTT. Translation: CASSSGQSATNEKLFF.

The genes are TRBV19 and TRBJ1-1; 9 bases line up with TRBD1. Trimming at V came to 2 bases and at J to 6 bases, leaving 4 bases not matched to a gene. In germline, CDR1 is LNHDA, CDR2 SQIVND (reference sequence). The CDR3 consists of 14 residues. The CDR3 DNA reads as TGTGCCAGTAGTATAAGGGACAGGGTTGCTGAAGCTTTCTTT. Its protein is CASSIRDRVAEAFF.